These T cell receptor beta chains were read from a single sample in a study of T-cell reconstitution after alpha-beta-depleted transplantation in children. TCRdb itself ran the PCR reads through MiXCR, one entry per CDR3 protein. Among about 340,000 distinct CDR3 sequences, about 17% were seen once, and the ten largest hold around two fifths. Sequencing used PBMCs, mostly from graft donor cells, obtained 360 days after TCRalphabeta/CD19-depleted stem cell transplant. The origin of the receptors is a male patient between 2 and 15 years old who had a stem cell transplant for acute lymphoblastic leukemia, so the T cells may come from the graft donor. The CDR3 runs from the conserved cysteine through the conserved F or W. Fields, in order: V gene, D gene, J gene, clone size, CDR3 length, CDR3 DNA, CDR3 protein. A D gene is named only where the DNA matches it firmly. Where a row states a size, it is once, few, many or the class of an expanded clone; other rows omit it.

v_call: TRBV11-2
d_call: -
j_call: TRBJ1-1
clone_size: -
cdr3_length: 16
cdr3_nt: TGTGCCAGCAGCTTACGTCCTGCGGGGGATTACACTGAAGCTTTCTTT
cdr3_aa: CASSLRPAGDYTEAFF

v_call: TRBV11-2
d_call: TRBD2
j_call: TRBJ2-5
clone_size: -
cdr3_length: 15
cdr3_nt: TGTGCCAGCAGCCCAACTAGCGGGAGTGCGGAGACCCAGTACTTC
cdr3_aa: CASSPTSGSAETQYF

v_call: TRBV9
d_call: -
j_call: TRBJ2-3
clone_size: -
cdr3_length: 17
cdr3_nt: TGTGCCAGCAGCGCCCAGGGACTGTCTCGGGGCGGAGATACGCAGTATTTT
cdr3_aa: CASSAQGLSRGGDTQYF

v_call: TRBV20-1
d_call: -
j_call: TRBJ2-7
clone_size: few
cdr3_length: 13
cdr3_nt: TGCAGTGCTAGTGGAGGGGGGTACTACGAGCAGTACTTC
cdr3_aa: CSASGGGYYEQYF

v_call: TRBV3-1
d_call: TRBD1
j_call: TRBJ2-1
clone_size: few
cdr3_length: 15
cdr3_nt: TGTGCCAGCAGCCACGCCGGGACAGTTTACAATGAGCATTTCTTC
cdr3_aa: CASSHAGTVYNEHFF

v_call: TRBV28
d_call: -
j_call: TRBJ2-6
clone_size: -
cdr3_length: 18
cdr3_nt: TGTGCCAGCAGTTTATTTGGCAGGGGAAGCTCTGGGGCCAACGTCCTGACTTTC
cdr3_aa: CASSLFGRGSSGANVLTF

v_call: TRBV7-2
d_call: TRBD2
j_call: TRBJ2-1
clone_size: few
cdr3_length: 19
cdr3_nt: TGTGCCAGCAGCTTAGTGCGCGGACTAGCGGGAACAGTCTACAATGAGCAGTTCTTC
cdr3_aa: CASSLVRGLAGTVYNEQFF

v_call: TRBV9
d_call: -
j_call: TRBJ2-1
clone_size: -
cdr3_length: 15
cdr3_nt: TGTGCCAGCAGCTCTTACCCGGGACCCTACAATGAGCAGTTCTTC
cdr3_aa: CASSSYPGPYNEQFF

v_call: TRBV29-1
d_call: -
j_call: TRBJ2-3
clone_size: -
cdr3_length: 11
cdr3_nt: TGCAGCGTTGCCCCGTCAGATACGCAGTATTTT
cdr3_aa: CSVAPSDTQYF

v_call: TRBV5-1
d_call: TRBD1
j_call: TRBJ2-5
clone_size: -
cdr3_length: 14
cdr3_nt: TGCGCCAGCGGCAACAGGGGCGGTTGGGAGACCCAGTACTTC
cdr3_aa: CASGNRGGWETQYF

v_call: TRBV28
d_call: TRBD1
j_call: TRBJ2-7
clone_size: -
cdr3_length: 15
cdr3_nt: TGTGCCAGCAGTTTGTCTGGGACAGGGCCAGTCGAGCAGTACTTC
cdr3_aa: CASSLSGTGPVEQYF

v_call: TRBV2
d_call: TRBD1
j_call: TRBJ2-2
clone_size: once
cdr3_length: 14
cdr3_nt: TGTGCCAGCAGTGCGGCAGGGGGAACCGGGGAGCTGTTTTTT
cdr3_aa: CASSAAGGTGELFF

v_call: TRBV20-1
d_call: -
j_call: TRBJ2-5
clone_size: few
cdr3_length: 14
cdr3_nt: TGCAGTGCTATATTTAGGGCCGGAGGGGAGACCCAGTACTTC
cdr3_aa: CSAIFRAGGETQYF

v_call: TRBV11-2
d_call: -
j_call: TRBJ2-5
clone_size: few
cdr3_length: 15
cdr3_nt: TGTGCCAGCAGCTTGGGAGGGGGCGATGGGGAGACCCAGTACTTC
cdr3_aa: CASSLGGGDGETQYF

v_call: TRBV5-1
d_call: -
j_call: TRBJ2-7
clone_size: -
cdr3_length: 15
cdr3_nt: TGCGCCAGCAGCTCGGGGCCTGGGGCTGGCTACGAGCAGTACTTC
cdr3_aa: CASSSGPGAGYEQYF

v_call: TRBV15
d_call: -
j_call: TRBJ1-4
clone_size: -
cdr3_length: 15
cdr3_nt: TGTGCCACCAGCAGAGATGGGGGCTCTAATGAAAAACTGTTTTTT
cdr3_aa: CATSRDGGSNEKLFF

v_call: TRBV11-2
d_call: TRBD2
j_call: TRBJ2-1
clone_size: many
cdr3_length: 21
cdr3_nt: TGTGCCAGCAGCTTAGACCTCTCCGGGACGGATGATAGCGGGATCGGCGATGAGCAGTTCTTC
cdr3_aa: CASSLDLSGTDDSGIGDEQFF

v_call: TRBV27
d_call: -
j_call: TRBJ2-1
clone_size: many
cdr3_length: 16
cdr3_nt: TGTGCCAGCAGTCCCTTTAGCGGATACCGATACAATGAGCAGTTCTTC
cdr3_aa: CASSPFSGYRYNEQFF

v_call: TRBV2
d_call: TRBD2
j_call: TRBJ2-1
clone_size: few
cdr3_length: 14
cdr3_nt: TGTGCCAGCAGCGCCCGACTAGCGGACAATGAGCAGTTCTTC
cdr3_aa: CASSARLADNEQFF

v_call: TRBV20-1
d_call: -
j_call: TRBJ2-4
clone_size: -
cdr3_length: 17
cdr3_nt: TGCAGTGCTAACAGGTGGTTTGTGGCGGTAGCCAAAAACATTCAGTACTTC
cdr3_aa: CSANRWFVAVAKNIQYF

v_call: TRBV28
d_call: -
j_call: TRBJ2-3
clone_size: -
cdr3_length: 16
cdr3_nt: TGTGCCAGCAGATCCTACTTGGGCTCTAGCACAGATACGCAGTATTTT
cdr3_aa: CASRSYLGSSTDTQYF

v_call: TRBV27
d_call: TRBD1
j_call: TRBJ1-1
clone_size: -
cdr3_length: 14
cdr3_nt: TGTGCCAGCAGTCCTCGACAGGGTTGGGTTGAAGCTTTCTTT
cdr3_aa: CASSPRQGWVEAFF

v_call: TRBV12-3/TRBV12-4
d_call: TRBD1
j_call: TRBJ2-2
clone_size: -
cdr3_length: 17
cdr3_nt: TGTGCCAGCAGTTTTGAGTTTGGGACAGGGGGCACCGGGGAGCTGTTTTTT
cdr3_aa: CASSFEFGTGGTGELFF